This TCR beta chain was sequenced during a study of cytomegalovirus exposure and HLA in healthy donors. In germline, CDR1 is SGHRS, CDR2 YFSETQ. The CDR3 covers 14 residues. J gave up 3 bases and V 4 bases, and 4 bases lay outside the gene matches. Data came from immunoSEQ multiplex PCR; TCRdb stores just in-frame clones and leaves some out. The data contain tens of thousands of clones, roughly 93% of them seen just once; the ten biggest clones take up around 3.5%. This sequence was found in a woman aged 18-29 years in good health and CMV-seropositive. What was sequenced was PBMCs. The chain recombines TRBV5-1 with TRBJ2-1; 7 positions match TRBD1. The DNA of the CDR3 is TGCGCCAGCAGCGGGCAGGGGGTCTACAATGAGCAGTTCTTC. Translated, it gives CASSGQGVYNEQFF. Based on the CDR3 plus reference TRBV5-1 and TRBJ2-1, the full variable domain is KAGVTQTPRYLIKTRGQQVTLSCSPISGHRSVSWYQQTPGQGLQFLFEYFSETQRNKGNFPGRFSGRQFSNSRSEMNVSTLELGDSALYLCASSGQGVYNEQFFGPGTRLTVL.